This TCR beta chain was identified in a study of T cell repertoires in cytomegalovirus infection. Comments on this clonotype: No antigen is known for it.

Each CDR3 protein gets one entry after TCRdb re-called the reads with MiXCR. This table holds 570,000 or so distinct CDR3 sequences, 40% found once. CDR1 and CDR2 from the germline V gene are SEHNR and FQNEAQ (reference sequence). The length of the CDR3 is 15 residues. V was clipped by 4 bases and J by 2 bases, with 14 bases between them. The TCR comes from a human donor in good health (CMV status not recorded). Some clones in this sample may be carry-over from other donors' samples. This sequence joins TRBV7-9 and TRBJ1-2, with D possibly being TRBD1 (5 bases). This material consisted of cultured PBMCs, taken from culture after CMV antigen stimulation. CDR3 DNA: TGTGCCAGCAGCTCCCGGGGGGACCCAAACTATGGCTACACCTTC. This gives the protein CASSSRGDPNYGYTF.